The present T cell receptor (beta chain) was sequenced within a study of beta chain features in type 1 diabetes. Trimming cost V 3 bases and J 8 bases; bases outside gene matches: 4. The CDR3 is made up of 14 amino acids. Germline V lookup: CDR1 LGHNA, CDR2 YSLEER. Every isolated RNA sample was fully reverse transcribed, so sequencing captured expressed TCRB transcripts. Measured with immunoSEQ multiplex PCR; TCRdb has only the in-frame clones, and not every one. This sample has some 500,000 clones, with roughly 11% found just once. Material: naive CD4+ T cells from blood. The clonotype comes from a woman in her late teens or twenties in good health. This chain joins TRBV4-3 and TRBJ2-1; 10 bases are shared with TRBD1. This CDR3 reads CASSHADRGHEQFF. The CDR3 DNA sequence: TGCGCCAGCAGCCACGCAGACAGGGGGCATGAGCAGTTCTTC.